These 15 T cell receptor beta chains share one sample of origin, sequenced in a study of T-cell reconstitution after alpha-beta-depleted transplantation in children. Using unique molecular identifiers, the investigators prepared the TCRbeta library. TCRdb re-analysed the PCR reads in MiXCR, keeping a single row per CDR3 protein. The sample shows 300,000 to 400,000 distinct CDR3 sequences, over 20% of them seen only once. The sample was PBMCs, mostly from graft donor cells, taken 180 days after TCRalphabeta/CD19-depleted stem cell transplant. The receptors originated from a male patient under 18 who had a stem cell transplant for acute lymphoblastic leukemia, so the T cells may come from the graft donor.

This clonotype was detected a few times. Mismatch with germline at one junction end may stem from a read error. The J gene is TRBJ1-2, the V gene TRBV7-9; D is uncertain. This CDR3 has 10 amino acids. Germline CDR1 is SEHNR and CDR2 is FQNEAQ (reference sequence). The CDR3 region is CASTREVTRF. The CDR3 coding sequence is TGTGCCAGCACCCGCGAGGTTACCCGCTTC.

The gene calls are TRBV20-1 and TRBJ2-3; D call uncertain. Trimming stripped 3 bases from V and 4 bases from J, with 14 bases between. CDR3 length: 14 residues. Germline CDR1 is DFQATT and CDR2 is SNEGSKA (reference sequence). As DNA, the CDR3 is TGCAGTGCTAGGGGCCCAGTCATCGCAGATACGCAGTATTTT. Translating gives CSARGPVIADTQYF.

The chain uses TRBV15 and TRBJ1-5, with a tentative D call TRBD1 (5 bases). The germline gives CDR1 LNHNV, CDR2 YYDKDF (reference sequence). CDR3 length equals 14 residues. Trimming removed 5 bases from V and 2 bases from J, with 10 bases in between. CDR3 loop: CATSARGGNQPQHF. The DNA of the CDR3 is TGTGCCACCAGCGCCCGGGGGGGCAATCAGCCCCAGCATTTT.

The J gene is TRBJ2-1, the V gene TRBV11-3, with no clear D. Germline V gene sequence: CDR1 SGHNT, CDR2 YENEEA. Trimming cost V 1 base and J 8 bases, with 12 bases left between them. The CDR3 runs to 14 residues. CDR3 nucleotide sequence: TGTGCCAGCAGCTTAGTCGGACGGCGCCATGAGCAGTTCTTC. It encodes CASSLVGRRHEQFF.

The gene calls are TRBV7-9 and TRBJ2-5, with D perhaps matching TRBD1 or TRBD2 (5 bases each). The CDR3 covers 14 residues. The germline V gene encodes CDR1 SEHNR and CDR2 FQNEAQ (reference sequence). V lost 3 bases and J lost 3, with 11 bases in between. The DNA of the CDR3 is TGTGCCAGCAGCTTGAGGGGCGTTAAAGAGACCCAGTACTTC. Its translation: CASSLRGVKETQYF.

The chain is built from TRBV25-1 and TRBJ2-7; 9 bases map to TRBD2. The germline V gene has CDR1 MGHDK and CDR2 SYGVNS. The J segment lost 6 bases and the V segment lost 0 bases, leaving 9 bases of the junction unmatched. CDR3 length: 16 amino acids. The CDR3 loop reads CASSEYRVAGAGEQYF. CDR3 in DNA: TGTGCCAGCAGTGAATATAGAGTAGCGGGAGCTGGCGAGCAGTACTTC.

V usage is TRBV7-2 and J usage is TRBJ1-6; 10 bases agree with TRBD1. This CDR3 contains 15 residues. Germline lookup yields CDR1 SGHTA and CDR2 FQGNSA. J was trimmed by 6 bases and V by 3 bases; bases with no gene match: 2. The CDR3 spells CASSFRDRGNSPLHF. CDR3 nucleotide sequence: TGTGCCAGCAGCTTCCGGGACAGGGGTAATTCACCCCTCCACTTT.

The chain has TRBV7-9 and TRBJ2-5; TRBD1 is a possible D gene (5 bases). CDR3 length equals 13 residues. Germline values: CDR1 SEHNR, CDR2 FQNEAQ (reference sequence). Trimming took off 4 bases at V and 3 bases at J, with 9 bases between the two ends. The CDR3 reads CASSSTVEETQYF. The CDR3, as DNA: TGTGCCAGCAGCTCGACAGTAGAAGAGACCCAGTACTTC.

The rearrangement uses TRBV5-1 and TRBJ2-2; 7 bases match TRBD1. This CDR3 is built from 16 residues. CDR1 is SGHRS and CDR2 is YFSETQ in the germline V gene. Unmatched junction bases numbered 4, after V lost 1 base and J lost 1 base. The CDR3 loop is CASSLTDRVNTGELFF. CDR3 DNA sequence: TGCGCCAGCAGCTTGACAGACAGGGTGAACACCGGGGAGCTGTTTTTT.

This clonotype was detected a few times. V usage is TRBV12-3 or TRBV12-4 and J usage is TRBJ1-2, with D uncertain. V lost 5 bases and J 0 bases, leaving 13 bases between the germline ends. This CDR3 spans 15 amino acids. The DNA of the CDR3 is TGTGCCAGCAGTCCCCGAGGCTTTTCTAACTATGGCTACACCTTC. Translated: CASSPRGFSNYGYTF.

The rearrangement joins TRBV11-1 to TRBJ2-1; 11 bases agree with TRBD2. Trimming cost V 0 bases and J 2 bases; bases outside gene matches: 9. The CDR3 extends over 19 amino acids. Germline-derived CDR1 and CDR2 are SGHAT and FQDESV (reference sequence). The CDR3: CASSLARRLAGRAYNEQFF. The CDR3 coding sequence is TGTGCCAGCAGCTTAGCGCGGCGACTAGCGGGACGGGCCTACAATGAGCAGTTCTTC.

This clonotype has a handful of counts. This rearrangement joins TRBV3-1 to TRBJ2-7; 16 bases align to TRBD2. The CDR3 extends over 18 amino acids. With 4 bases clipped from V and 2 bases from J, the junction kept 8 bases outside the gene matches. In germline, CDR1 is LGHDT, CDR2 YNNKEL (reference sequence). CDR3 sequence: CASSPLGLAGGSTYEQYF. The CDR3, as DNA: TGTGCCAGCAGCCCACTGGGACTAGCGGGAGGGTCCACCTACGAGCAGTACTTC.

The rearrangement uses TRBV15 and TRBJ2-2; TRBD1 matches 7 bases. The CDR3 loop spans 18 amino acids. J lost 2 bases, V lost 9 bases, and 18 bases had no gene match. Germline V gene lookup returns CDR1 LNHNV and CDR2 YYDKDF (reference sequence). The CDR3 sequence: CATIGRGQLVTNTGELFF. The CDR3 DNA reads as TGTGCCACGATTGGCCGGGGACAGTTGGTTACAAACACCGGGGAGCTGTTTTTT.

Only a few counts were recorded for this clonotype. The chain combines TRBV5-1 with TRBJ2-3, with TRBD1 identical over 8 bases. In germline, CDR1 is SGHRS, CDR2 YFSETQ. V trimming: 0 bases; J trimming: 1 base; junction bases outside the gene matches: 7. This CDR3 comprises 17 residues. Here the CDR3 DNA reads TGCGCCAGCAGCTTGGATCCAGGGGGCAAGGGCACAGATACGCAGTATTTT. The encoded protein is CASSLDPGGKGTDTQYF.

This clonotype has more than one count but fewer than ten. The chain's CDR3 is CASSPWEYQETQYF. CDR3 DNA: TGTGCCAGCAGTCCCTGGGAGTACCAAGAGACCCAGTACTTC. This chain joins TRBV12-3 or TRBV12-4 and TRBJ2-5; a weak D match, TRBD2 (5 bases). This CDR3 has 14 amino acids. The ends were cut back, 5 bases at V and 0 bases at J, with 10 bases in the middle.